This TCR beta chain emerged from a study of shared clonotypes between healthy human individuals. Looked up from germline, CDR1 is SGHRS and CDR2 is YFSETQ. The CDR3 consists of 14 residues. Trimming cost V 0 bases and J 5 bases, with 8 bases left between them. Nashville, Tennessee was home to all donors, each a Caucasian adult. To note about this clone: The antigen remains unidentified. At the DNA level, this CDR3 is encoded by other sequences in the same sample as well.

Whole-study results and caveats: The study drew on few donors, limiting represented genetic and exposure-history diversity.

Only in-frame clones appear in the TCRdb table, and some are missing; sequencing was by immunoSEQ multiplex PCR. The sample consists of over 2 million clones, 80% to 95% of them appearing once. The V and J genes are TRBV5-1 and TRBJ1-4, with TRBD1 as a possible D gene (5 bases). The sample taken for sequencing was naive CD4+ T cells from PBMCs. Noted subset: CD45RA+ positively selected. This clonotype was obtained from a man younger than 30 in good health. Some clones in this sample may be carry-over from other donors' samples. CDR3 sequence (DNA): TGCGCCAGCAGCTTGGGGCAGGGCAATGAAAAACTGTTTTTT. Amino acids: CASSLGQGNEKLFF.